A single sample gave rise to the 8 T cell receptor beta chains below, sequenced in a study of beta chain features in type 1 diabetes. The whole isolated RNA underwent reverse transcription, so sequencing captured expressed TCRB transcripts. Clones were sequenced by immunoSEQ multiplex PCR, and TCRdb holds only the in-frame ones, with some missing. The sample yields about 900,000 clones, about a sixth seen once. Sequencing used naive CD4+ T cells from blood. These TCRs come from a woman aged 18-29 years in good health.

The DNA of the CDR3 is TGTGCCAGCAGCTCGATCCTTACTAGCGGGAGTTTCTATGAGCAGTTCTTC. Translating it yields CASSSILTSGSFYEQFF. V gene TRBV5-8 combines with J gene TRBJ2-1; 11 bases are shared with TRBD2. The CDR3 consists of 17 residues. Germline V lookup: CDR1 SGHTS, CDR2 YDEGEE. V was pared by 3 bases and J by 8 bases, with 13 bases of the junction left unmatched. Drawing the rest from reference TRBV5-8 and TRBJ2-1, the complete variable domain is EAGVTQSPTHLIKTRGQQATLRCSPISGHTSVYWYQQALGLGLQFLLWYDEGEERNRGNFPPRFSGRQFPNYSSELNVNALELEDSALYLCASSSILTSGSFYEQFFGPGTRLTVL.

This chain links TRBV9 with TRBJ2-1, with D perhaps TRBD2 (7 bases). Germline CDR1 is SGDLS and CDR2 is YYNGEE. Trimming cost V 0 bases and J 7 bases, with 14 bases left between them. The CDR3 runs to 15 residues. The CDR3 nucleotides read TGTGCCAGCAGCGTAGAGGGGGGGGGCCGAAATGAGCAGTTCTTC. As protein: CASSVEGGGRNEQFF.

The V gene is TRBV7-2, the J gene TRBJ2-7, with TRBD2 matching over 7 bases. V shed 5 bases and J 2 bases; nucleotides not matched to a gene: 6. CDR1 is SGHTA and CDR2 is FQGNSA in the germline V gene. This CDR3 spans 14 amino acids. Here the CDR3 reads CASSVTRGTYEQYF. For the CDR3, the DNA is TGTGCCAGCAGCGTCACGCGGGGGACCTACGAGCAGTACTTC. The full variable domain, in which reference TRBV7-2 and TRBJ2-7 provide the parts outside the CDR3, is GAGVSQSPSNKVTEKGKDVELRCDPISGHTALYWYRQSLGQGLEFLIYFQGNSAPDKSGLPSDRFSAERTGGSVSTLTIQRTQQEDSAVYLCASSVTRGTYEQYFGPGTRLTVT.

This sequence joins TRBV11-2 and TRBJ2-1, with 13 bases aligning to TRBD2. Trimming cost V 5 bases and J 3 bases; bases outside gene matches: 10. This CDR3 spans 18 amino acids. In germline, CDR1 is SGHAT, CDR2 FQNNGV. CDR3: CASSGTSGTSPVYNEQFF. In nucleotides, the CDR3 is TGTGCCAGCAGCGGGACTAGCGGGACCTCACCGGTCTACAATGAGCAGTTCTTC.

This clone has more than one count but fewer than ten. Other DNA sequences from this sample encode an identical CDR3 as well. The chain's CDR3 is CASSPGQRETQYF. CDR3 DNA sequence: TGTGCCAGCTCACCGGGACAGCGAGAGACCCAGTACTTC. The V call is TRBV18, the J call TRBJ2-5; 7 nucleotides match TRBD1. This CDR3 is built from 13 residues. V dropped 3 bases and J dropped 4; count of bases not matched to a gene: 2. CDR1 KGHSH and CDR2 LQKENI come from the germline V gene. Full variable domain (missing parts from reference TRBV18 and TRBJ2-5): NAGVMQNPRHLVRRRGQEARLRCSPMKGHSHVYWYRQLPEEGLKFMVYLQKENIIDESGMPKERFSAEFPKEGPSILRIQQVVRGDSAAYFCASSPGQRETQYFGPGTRLLVL.

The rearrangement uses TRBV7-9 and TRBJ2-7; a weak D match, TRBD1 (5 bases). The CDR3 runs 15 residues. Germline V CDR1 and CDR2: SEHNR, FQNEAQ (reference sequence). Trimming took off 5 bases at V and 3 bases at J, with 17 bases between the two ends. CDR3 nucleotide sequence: TGTGCCAGCAGCCAGCACCAGGGTTCTTACTACGAGCAGTACTTC. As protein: CASSQHQGSYYEQYF.

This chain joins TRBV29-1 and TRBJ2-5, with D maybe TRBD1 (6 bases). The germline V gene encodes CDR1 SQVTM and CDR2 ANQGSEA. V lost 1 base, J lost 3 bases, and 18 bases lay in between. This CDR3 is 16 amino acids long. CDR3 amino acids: CSVEARFYTGKETQYF. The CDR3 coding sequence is TGCAGCGTTGAAGCCCGCTTCTATACAGGGAAAGAGACCCAGTACTTC.

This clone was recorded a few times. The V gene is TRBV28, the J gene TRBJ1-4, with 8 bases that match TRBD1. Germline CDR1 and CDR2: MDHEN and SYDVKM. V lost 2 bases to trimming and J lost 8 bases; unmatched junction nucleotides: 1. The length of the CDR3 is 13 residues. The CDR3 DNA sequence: TGTGCCAGCAGTTTACAGGGGGCGGAAAAACTGTTTTTT. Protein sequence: CASSLQGAEKLFF. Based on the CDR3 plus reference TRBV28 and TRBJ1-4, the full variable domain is DVKVTQSSRYLVKRTGEKVFLECVQDMDHENMFWYRQDPGLGLRLIYFSYDVKMKEKGDIPEGYSVSREKKERFSLILESASTNQTSMYLCASSLQGAEKLFFGSGTQLSVL.